This T cell receptor beta chain is from a study of blood T cell repertoires in COVID-19. Study information: Material from acute and convalescent COVID-19 was sourced from the United States, Italy and Spain. From T cells, B-cell-depleted T cells, or PBMCs came the material, which was cDNA or gDNA.

Original handling: Amplifying reference gene primers gave estimates of nucleated cell counts. Sequenced by immunoSEQ multiplex PCR; TCRdb stores in-frame clones only, minus some. D and trimming were read from the DNA, whereas the V and J calls and clone size are those reported in that table. The sample lists roughly 250,000 clones, about 86% occurring once. The germline gives CDR1 SEHNR, CDR2 FQNEAQ (reference sequence). The V and J ends lost 3 bases and 10 bases respectively, with 7 bases between them. The CDR3 runs 11 residues. Recruited during active infection, patients (from Seattle) were subsequently followed longitudinally.

The chain employs TRBV7-9 and TRBJ2-1; D is uncertain. This receptor was obtained from a person aged 65 to 85 with COVID-19, enrolled during active disease. The specimen sequenced was peripheral blood. The CDR3: CASSFVQEQFF. As DNA, the CDR3 is TGTGCCAGCAGCTTCGTGCAGGAGCAGTTCTTC.